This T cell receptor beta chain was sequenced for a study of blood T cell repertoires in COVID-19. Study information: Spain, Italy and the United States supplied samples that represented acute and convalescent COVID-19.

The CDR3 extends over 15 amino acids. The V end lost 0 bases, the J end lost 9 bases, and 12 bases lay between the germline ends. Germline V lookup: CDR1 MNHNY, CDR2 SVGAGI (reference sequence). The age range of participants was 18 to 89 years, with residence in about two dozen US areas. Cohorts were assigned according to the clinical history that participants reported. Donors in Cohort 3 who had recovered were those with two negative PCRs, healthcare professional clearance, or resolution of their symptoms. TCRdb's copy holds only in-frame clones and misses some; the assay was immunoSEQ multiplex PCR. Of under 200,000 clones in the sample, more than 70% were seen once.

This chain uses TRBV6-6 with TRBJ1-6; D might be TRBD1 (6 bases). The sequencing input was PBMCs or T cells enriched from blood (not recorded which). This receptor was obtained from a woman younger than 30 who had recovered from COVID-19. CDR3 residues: CASSYSDSGGSPLHF. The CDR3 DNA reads TGTGCCAGCAGTTACTCGGACAGTGGCGGTTCACCCCTCCACTTT.